This is a list of T cell receptor beta chains from one sample in a study of immune evolution from preneoplasia to lung adenocarcinoma. TCRdb's copy holds only in-frame clones and misses some; the assay was immunoSEQ multiplex PCR. Here the sample spans approximately 8,800 clones, roughly four fifths being singletons. The specimen was FFPE lung adenocarcinoma in situ tissue. These receptors came from a person in their 70s with lung adenocarcinoma. The CDR3 runs from the conserved cysteine through the conserved F or W. A D gene is named only where the DNA matches it firmly. Clone sizes are given selectively: once, few, many, or a class where the clone is expanded.

CDR3nt	CDR3aa	v_gene	j_gene	abundance	d_gene
TGTGCCAGCAGCTTACAGGCTGGGTCGGAGACCCAGTACTTC	CASSLQAGSETQYF	TRBV7-3	TRBJ2-5	-	-
TGTGCCAGCAGCTTACGAGGCACCAGCACAGATACGCAGTATTTT	CASSLRGTSTDTQYF	TRBV7-3	TRBJ2-3	-	-
TGTGCCAGCAACCTCGGTGGGACGGGTCGGGAGCAGTACTTC	CASNLGGTGREQYF	TRBV5-4	TRBJ2-7	-	-
TGTGCCAGCAGCTTTCGCCCGGGACGGGATAACACAGATACGCAGTATTTT	CASSFRPGRDNTDTQYF	TRBV9	TRBJ2-3	-	-
TGTGCCAGCAGCAGAAAGGACTACCCTGACAATGAGCAGTTCTTC	CASSRKDYPDNEQFF	TRBV9	TRBJ2-1	-	-
TGTGCCAGCAGTTTATCGATGGTTACTAATGAAAAACTGTTTTTT	CASSLSMVTNEKLFF	TRBV27	TRBJ1-4	once	-
TGCGCCAGCAGCCCGCAAGTCAGCTACGAGCAGTACTTC	CASSPQVSYEQYF	TRBV4-1	TRBJ2-7	-	-
TGTGCCAGTAGCGCTCCCCGCCGGGGGGACACTGAAGCTTTCTTT	CASSAPRRGDTEAFF	TRBV19	TRBJ1-1	-	-
TGTGCCTGGAATAATGGGCTCGGAGGCAATCAGCCCCAGCATTTT	CAWNNGLGGNQPQHF	TRBV30	TRBJ1-5	-	-
TGTGCCAGCAGCGGGCCTGTGCAGGGGGCGCAAGGCTACACCTTC	CASSGPVQGAQGYTF	TRBV5-6	TRBJ1-2	-	TRBD1
TGTGCCAGCAGTTACCAGGGCGGGAGGGGTCAGCCCCAGCATTTT	CASSYQGGRGQPQHF	TRBV6-5	TRBJ1-5	-	-
TGCGCCAGCAGCCATGACACGGGATCCTATGGCTACACCTTC	CASSHDTGSYGYTF	TRBV5-1	TRBJ1-2	-	-
TGTGCCAGCAGGACTTGGGACAGGCAGTCGTACGAGCAGTACTTC	CASRTWDRQSYEQYF	TRBV6-5	TRBJ2-7	-	TRBD1
TGTGCCTGGAGTGGGCCCTTCAATCAGCCCCAGCATTTT	CAWSGPFNQPQHF	TRBV30	TRBJ1-5	-	-
TGTGCCAGCAGCACCCCGGGGGGGTTAAACTATGGCTACACCTTC	CASSTPGGLNYGYTF	TRBV5-6	TRBJ1-2	-	-
TGTGCCAGTATCCCAAGGGGGCCGGGCACCGGGGAGCTGTTTTTT	CASIPRGPGTGELFF	TRBV19	TRBJ2-2	-	TRBD1
TGTGCCAGCAGCCAATTGGACAGGACGACTAGCCGGGAGACCCAGTACTTC	CASSQLDRTTSRETQYF	TRBV14	TRBJ2-5	few	-
TGCGCCAGCAACAGAGCGGGACCGGACAATGAGCAGTTCTTC	CASNRAGPDNEQFF	TRBV10-2	TRBJ2-1	-	TRBD2
TGTGCCAGCAAAAAAGGGGGGTCAGGCAATCAGCCCCAGCATTTT	CASKKGGSGNQPQHF	TRBV28	TRBJ1-5	-	-
TGTGCCAGCAGAGGGGGGCAGCAGTTCTTTAACTATGGCTACACCTTC	CASRGGQQFFNYGYTF	TRBV28	TRBJ1-2	few	-
TGTGCCAGTAGACGGGATAATTCACCCCTCCACTTT	CASRRDNSPLHF	TRBV19	TRBJ1-6	-	-
TGTGCCAGCAGTAACTTGGGACAGGGACTCCGCGAGCAGTACTTC	CASSNLGQGLREQYF	TRBV6-1	TRBJ2-7	-	TRBD1
TGTGCCAGCAGCTTCCGAATGGGGATTGGCACAGATACGCAGTATTTT	CASSFRMGIGTDTQYF	TRBV14	TRBJ2-3	-	-
TGTGCCTGGAGTACTCTAGCGCGGACTGAGCAGTTCTTC	CAWSTLARTEQFF	TRBV30	TRBJ2-1	-	-
TGTGCCAGCAATGGAGGGAACACTGAAGCTTTCTTT	CASNGGNTEAFF	TRBV28	TRBJ1-1	-	-
TGTGCCAGCAGATGGACACTTGAGCAGTTCTTC	CASRWTLEQFF	TRBV2	TRBJ2-1	-	-
TGTGCCAGCAGCGCCGGGACCCCCAGTGACTATGGCTACACCTTC	CASSAGTPSDYGYTF	TRBV9	TRBJ1-2	-	-
TGTGCCAGCAGCGAATGGGTAGAGAACACTGAAGCTTTCTTT	CASSEWVENTEAFF	TRBV6-1	TRBJ1-1	few	-
TGTGCCAGCTCACCACAGGGTCGAATTGAAAAACTGTTTTTT	CASSPQGRIEKLFF	TRBV18	TRBJ1-4	-	-
TGTGCCAGCTACACTGGGGGGGGCAGGGCGGGCAATCAGCCCCAGCATTTT	CASYTGGGRAGNQPQHF	TRBV7-9	TRBJ1-5	-	-
TGTGCCAGCAGTGAAGCGGCAGGCTACACCTTC	CASSEAAGYTF	TRBV6-4	TRBJ1-2	-	-
TGTGCCACCAGCAGACCCGACAGGAACCCAGATACGCAGTATTTT	CATSRPDRNPDTQYF	TRBV15	TRBJ2-3	-	-
TGTGCCCCGGGGAATGACCCCGATAGATACGAGCAGTACTTC	CAPGNDPDRYEQYF	TRBV12-2	TRBJ2-7	once	-
TGTGCCAGCAGCGCCGGACTAGCGGGGCGAACCTACGAGCAGTACTTC	CASSAGLAGRTYEQYF	TRBV5-8	TRBJ2-7	-	TRBD2
TGCGCCAGCAGCTTGGGGGACACCCCGGCGGGCTACACCTTC	CASSLGDTPAGYTF	TRBV5-1	TRBJ1-2	-	-
TGCAGCGTTGGTGAGATGGACTACACCTTC	CSVGEMDYTF	TRBV29-1	TRBJ1-2	-	-
TGTGCCAGCAGTGTTGGGGGACTTATGAACACTGAAGCTTTCTTT	CASSVGGLMNTEAFF	TRBV6-1	TRBJ1-1	-	-
TGTGCCAGCAGTCTCGACCGGGGGGGACTTAACAATGAGCAGTTCTTC	CASSLDRGGLNNEQFF	TRBV7-9	TRBJ2-1	once	TRBD2
TGTGCCAGCAGCCTATTCCCGTTGAGGTACGAGCAGTACTTC	CASSLFPLRYEQYF	TRBV21-1	TRBJ2-7	-	-